This T cell receptor (beta chain) was observed in a study of PD-L1 blockade in urothelial cancer. Study-wide context: It was at 3 weeks (second dose) and 6 weeks after treatment start that blood was analyzed.

Deletions cut 4 bases from V and 0 bases from J, with 20 bases between. Germline lookup yields CDR1 SGHRS and CDR2 YFSETQ. The CDR3 consists of 19 residues. Repertoires were generated with immunoSEQ multiplex PCR, while TCRdb's copy carries only in-frame clones and drops some. The table includes some 75,000 clones, approximately 90% detected once. Time point: peripheral blood 6 weeks after treatment start. This clonotype was obtained from a woman older than 75 with urothelial cancer. The chain employs TRBV5-1 and TRBJ2-6; D is perhaps TRBD1 (5 bases). The sequencing used PBMCs, collected around atezolizumab (anti-PD-L1) treatment. In DNA, the CDR3 is TGCGCCAGCAGCCCTTATAGGGCAGGGCCCAGCTCTGGGGCCAACGTCCTGACTTTC. As protein: CASSPYRAGPSSGANVLTF. The full variable domain, completed using reference TRBV5-1 and TRBJ2-6, is KAGVTQTPRYLIKTRGQQVTLSCSPISGHRSVSWYQQTPGQGLQFLFEYFSETQRNKGNFPGRFSGRQFSNSRSEMNVSTLELGDSALYLCASSPYRAGPSSGANVLTFGAGSRLTVL.